These 13 T cell receptor beta chains share one sample of origin, sequenced in a study of shared clonotypes between healthy human individuals. Data came from immunoSEQ multiplex PCR; TCRdb stores just in-frame clones and leaves some out. The table lists about 2,200,000 clones, about 93% of them singletons. CD8 cells classed as naive were CD45RO-negative and positively selected for CCR7, excluding terminally differentiated effector memory CD45RA+ cells. Material for sequencing was naive CD8+ T cells from PBMCs. These receptors were obtained from a man between 18 and 35 years old in good health. Some clones in this sample may be carry-over from other donors' samples.

Concerning this clone itself: Other nucleotide sequences in the sample specify the same CDR3. This rearrangement joins TRBV5-1 to TRBJ2-7; D remains ambiguous. Deletions cut 0 bases from V and 2 bases from J, with 9 bases between. Germline V gene data show CDR1 as SGHRS and CDR2 as YFSETQ. This CDR3 region has 14 residues. DNA for the CDR3: TGCGCCAGCAGCTTGGGAGGCCCTCCCTACGAGCAGTACTTC. Residues: CASSLGGPPYEQYF.

The rearrangement links TRBV2 to TRBJ2-7, with D maybe TRBD2 (5 bases). Germline assignment: CDR1 SNHLY and CDR2 FYNNEI. The CDR3 runs to 16 residues. Trimming pared 2 bases from V and 3 bases from J, leaving 17 bases between. In DNA, the CDR3 is TGTGCCAGCAGTGAACCTGGACGTGTTCGGGACTACGAGCAGTACTTC. It is translated as CASSEPGRVRDYEQYF.

The CDR3 DNA reads as TGTGCCAGCAGCTTGTCGCGGGAGAGCTCCTACAATGAGCAGTTCTTC. As protein: CASSLSRESSYNEQFF. The genes are TRBV5-4 and TRBJ2-1; 7 bases are a match to TRBD2. The CDR3 is made up of 16 amino acids. Germline lookup yields CDR1 SGHNT and CDR2 YYREEE (reference sequence). J was trimmed by 0 bases and V by 1 base; bases with no gene match: 4.

DNA of the CDR3: TGTGCCAGCAGCTTTGGGACAGGGTTGATCGAGCAGTACTTC. This sequence encodes CASSFGTGLIEQYF. V usage is TRBV7-2 and J usage is TRBJ2-7, with 9 positions matching TRBD1. The CDR3 covers 14 residues. In germline, CDR1 is SGHTA, CDR2 FQGNSA. V gave up 3 bases and J gave up 6 bases; unmatched junction bases: 6.

The CDR3 loop reads CATSREVRGPQYF. The CDR3 DNA follows: TGTGCCACCAGCAGGGAAGTCAGGGGACCCCAGTACTTC. The chain uses TRBV15 and TRBJ2-5; D perhaps matches TRBD1 (6 bases). V was clipped by 3 bases and J by 9 bases, with 14 bases between them. Germline-derived CDR1 and CDR2 are LNHNV and YYDKDF (reference sequence). CDR3 length equals 13 residues.

The rearrangement joins TRBV7-2 to TRBJ2-7; D is undetermined. The length of the CDR3 is 14 residues. The V end lost 2 bases, the J end lost 2 bases, and 10 bases lay between the germline ends. Germline-derived CDR1 and CDR2 are SGHTA and FQGNSA. The CDR3 is CASSLSSPTYEQYF. The CDR3 DNA reads as TGTGCCAGCAGCTTAAGTTCCCCCACCTACGAGCAGTACTTC.

In this sample, this clone turned up once. V usage is TRBV18 and J usage is TRBJ2-7; 7 nucleotides align to TRBD2. Unmatched junction bases numbered 15, after V lost 3 bases and J lost 4 bases. Germline CDR1 KGHSH, CDR2 LQKENI. The CDR3 length is 17 residues. This chain's CDR3 is CASSPVEMAGESYEQYF. The CDR3 DNA is TGTGCCAGCTCACCCGTGGAGATGGCGGGAGAATCTTACGAGCAGTACTTC.

This chain uses TRBV27 with TRBJ2-3; the D is unclear. V dropped 5 bases and J dropped 6 bases, with 15 bases sitting between them. CDR3 length equals 14 residues. Germline CDR1 is MNHEY and CDR2 is SMNVEV (reference sequence). CDR3 sequence: CASSVRISADTQYF. DNA for the CDR3: TGTGCCAGCAGTGTCCGGATCTCCGCGGATACGCAGTATTTT.

The genes are TRBV28 and TRBJ1-5, with TRBD1 as a possible D gene (5 bases). V gave up 3 bases and J gave up 3 bases, with 9 bases separating them. The CDR3 has 14 amino acids. Germline values: CDR1 MDHEN, CDR2 SYDVKM. In nucleotides, the CDR3 is TGTGCCAGCAGTTTTAGGGGTCTCAATCAGCCCCAGCATTTT. This codes for CASSFRGLNQPQHF.

V gene TRBV29-1 combines with J gene TRBJ2-2; no reliable D call. The CDR3 covers 11 residues. The germline V gene encodes CDR1 SQVTM and CDR2 ANQGSEA. The germline V and J ends were trimmed by 2 bases and 9 bases, with 7 bases remaining between them. DNA of the CDR3: TGCAGCGTTGAAACTCGTCGGGAGCTGTTTTTT. It specifies CSVETRRELFF.

This sequence joins TRBV27 and TRBJ2-7, with a possible D match to TRBD1 (5 bases). Trimming removed 6 bases from V and 3 bases from J, with 9 bases in between. Per the germline V gene, CDR1 is MNHEY and CDR2 is SMNVEV (reference sequence). The CDR3 is 12 residues long. CDR3 in DNA: TGTGCCAGCAGGACAGCTTTCTACGAGCAGTACTTC. Amino acid sequence: CASRTAFYEQYF.

The rearrangement joins TRBV15 to TRBJ2-6; TRBD1 is a possible D gene (5 bases). The CDR3 length is 17 residues. Trimming took 3 bases from V and 5 from J, leaving 17 bases between them. CDR1 is LNHNV, CDR2 YYDKDF, per germline (reference sequence). The CDR3 loop reads CATSRPGRPERANVLTF. CDR3 nucleotide sequence: TGTGCCACCAGCAGGCCAGGGCGCCCAGAAAGGGCCAACGTCCTGACTTTC.

The rearrangement joins TRBV6-6 to TRBJ2-2, with D perhaps TRBD1 (6 bases). CDR3 length equals 15 residues. Germline V CDR1 and CDR2: MNHNY, SVGAGI (reference sequence). Deletions cut 6 bases from V and 6 bases from J, with 17 bases between. The CDR3: CASSGQNLNAGELFF. The DNA of the CDR3 is TGTGCCAGCAGCGGACAGAACCTTAACGCCGGGGAGCTGTTTTTT.